A selection of T cell receptor beta chains follows, all from one sample in a study of OX40 agonist ivuxolimab in advanced cancers. Produced via immunoSEQ multiplex PCR; TCRdb's table is partial and in-frame only. In the table there are tens of thousands of clones, around nine tenths of which are singletons. The material sequenced was CD4+ or CD8+ T cells sorted from blood, taken in a trial of the OX40 agonist ivuxolimab. The origin of the receptors is an adult with an advanced solid tumor such as melanoma, head and neck, liver or kidney cancer. CDR3s include the opening cysteine and the closing phenylalanine or tryptophan. The D gene is left open where the match is weak. The listing skips clone size in some rows; elsewhere it reads once, few, many or a size class.

CDR3aa: CASSSPGQYNYGYTF
CDR3nt: TGTGCCAGCAGCTCGCCGGGACAGTATAACTATGGCTACACCTTC
abundance: NA
d_gene: TRBD1
j_gene: TRBJ1-2
v_gene: TRBV5-4

CDR3aa: CASSDTLGQGATEAFF
CDR3nt: TGTGCCAGCAGCGATACCCTGGGACAGGGGGCGACTGAAGCTTTCTTT
abundance: once
d_gene: TRBD1
j_gene: TRBJ1-1
v_gene: TRBV11-2

CDR3aa: CASSQESWTGGYGYTF
CDR3nt: TGCGCCAGCAGCCAAGAGTCCTGGACAGGGGGCTATGGCTACACCTTC
abundance: NA
d_gene: TRBD1
j_gene: TRBJ1-2
v_gene: TRBV4-1

CDR3aa: CASSRIPGQGVEGDEQFF
CDR3nt: TGTGCCAGCAGCCGGATTCCGGGACAGGGCGTCGAAGGCGATGAGCAGTTCTTC
abundance: NA
d_gene: TRBD1
j_gene: TRBJ2-1
v_gene: TRBV11-2

CDR3aa: CASSLGQGGLSGYTF
CDR3nt: TGCGCCAGCAGTCTTGGACAGGGGGGATTGAGTGGCTACACCTTC
abundance: few
d_gene: TRBD1
j_gene: TRBJ1-2
v_gene: TRBV10-2

CDR3aa: CASSQPRVEQNTEAFF
CDR3nt: TGTGCCAGCAGTCAGCCAAGGGTAGAACAGAACACTGAAGCTTTCTTT
abundance: NA
d_gene: NA
j_gene: TRBJ1-1
v_gene: TRBV21-1

CDR3aa: CASSPQTRNEQFF
CDR3nt: TGTGCCAGCAGTCCGCAGACGCGCAATGAGCAGTTCTTC
abundance: NA
d_gene: NA
j_gene: TRBJ2-1
v_gene: TRBV6-5

CDR3aa: CATSRGSGRRWDTEAFF
CDR3nt: TGTGCCACCAGCAGGGGTTCTGGACGTCGGTGGGACACTGAAGCTTTCTTT
abundance: NA
d_gene: NA
j_gene: TRBJ1-1
v_gene: TRBV15

CDR3aa: CASSHEQWGTFKTSNQPQHF
CDR3nt: TGTGCCAGCTCACACGAACAGTGGGGGACCTTCAAAACTAGCAATCAGCCCCAGCATTTT
abundance: NA
d_gene: NA
j_gene: TRBJ1-5
v_gene: TRBV18

CDR3aa: CASTSGAGAGDIQYF
CDR3nt: TGTGCCAGCACCTCTGGCGCAGGGGCGGGGGACATTCAGTACTTC
abundance: NA
d_gene: NA
j_gene: TRBJ2-4
v_gene: TRBV28

CDR3aa: CATARFNGVTDEQFF
CDR3nt: TGTGCCACTGCCAGATTTAACGGAGTAACGGATGAGCAGTTCTTC
abundance: NA
d_gene: NA
j_gene: TRBJ2-1
v_gene: TRBV27